The clone carrying this T cell receptor beta chain was picked up many times. Its antigen is currently unknown. The data derive from a study of response to subunit inactivated influenza vaccine. Regarding the study as a whole: Researchers suggested that each seasonal influenza vaccination recruits few new T cells.

Using its own MiXCR run on the RT-PCR reads, TCRdb lists one record per CDR3 protein. Of a few hundred thousand distinct CDR3 sequences listed, 11% to 15% are singletons. The CDR3 has 12 amino acids. CDR1 is SQVTM and CDR2 is ANQGSEA in the germline V gene. Trimming stripped 7 bases from V and 2 bases from J, with 11 bases between. This chain links TRBV29-1 with TRBJ1-1, with D unresolved. This TCR came from a man aged 50 or older who received an inactivated influenza vaccine. The sample consisted of PBMCs from blood, taken 12 days after vaccination. CDR3 nucleotides: TGCAGCGGCGGACCTTCAAACACTGAAGCTTTCTTT. Amino acid sequence: CSGGPSNTEAFF.